These 24 T cell receptor beta chains were all obtained from the same sample, sequenced in a study of T cells in Graves' hyperthyroidism and ophthalmopathy. Researchers amplified the TCR beta CDR3 regions from RNA transcripts. A set of HTBI primers served as the primers for a first-round RT-PCR of the TCR CDR3. TCRdb recomputed calls from the multiplex PCR reads with MiXCR, one row per CDR3 protein. The data contain approximately 870,000 distinct CDR3 sequences, around 39% of them singletons. The sequencing sample was made of blood. Every receptor here comes from a man aged 18 to 35 with Graves' hyperthyroidism.

V and J are TRBV7-3 and TRBJ2-7; tentative D call: TRBD1 (5 bases). CDR1 SGHTA and CDR2 FQGTGA come from the germline V gene. The ends were cut back, 8 bases at V and 7 bases at J, with 18 bases in the middle. The CDR3 extends over 13 amino acids. For the CDR3, the DNA is TGTGCCAGCGTCGGACACCATCCCCTTGAGCAGTACTTC. Its translation is CASVGHHPLEQYF.

The rearrangement joins TRBV2 to TRBJ2-3; 8 bases match TRBD2. Unmatched junction bases numbered 7, after V lost 10 bases and J lost 4 bases. Germline-derived CDR1 and CDR2 are SNHLY and FYNNEI. This CDR3 comprises 13 residues. CDR3 DNA sequence: TGTGCCAAAACGGGACTAGAGGCAGATACGCAGTATTTT. Encoded protein: CAKTGLEADTQYF.

The genes are TRBV7-8 and TRBJ1-2; 10 bases are a match to TRBD1. From germline, CDR1 is SGHVS and CDR2 FQNEAQ. The V gene end was trimmed by 1 base and the J gene end by 8 bases; junction bases not matched to a gene: 7. This CDR3 is built from 15 residues. CDR3 nucleotides: TGTGCCAGCAGCTTAGGATCCGGGACAGGGGAGGGCTACACCTTC. The encoded protein is CASSLGSGTGEGYTF.

This clonotype has a count of ten or more. V is TRBV12-3 or TRBV12-4 and J is TRBJ1-6; D unresolved. The CDR3 is 13 amino acids. Between the trimmed V and J ends, which lost 0 bases and 11 bases, there was a span of 8 bases. The CDR3 sequence: CASSLALRAPLHF. CDR3 nucleotide sequence: TGTGCCAGCAGTTTAGCCTTGCGGGCACCCCTCCACTTT.

The gene calls are TRBV7-2 and TRBJ1-1; a possible D gene is TRBD1 (5 bases). CDR3 length equals 14 residues. Germline values: CDR1 SGHTA, CDR2 FQGNSA. V was clipped by 6 bases and J by 4 bases, with 15 bases between them. The CDR3 region has the DNA TGTGCCAGCAGTAGCCAGGGTCCCGGCACTGAAGCTTTCTTT. Translation: CASSSQGPGTEAFF.

The genes are TRBV6-1 and TRBJ2-5, with TRBD2 identical over 13 bases. Germline loops: CDR1 MNHNS, CDR2 SASEGT. The CDR3 is made up of 15 amino acids. Unmatched junction bases numbered 10, after V lost 6 bases and J lost 9 bases. CDR3 nucleotides: TGTGCCAGCAGGATCACCGGGACTAGCGGGGAGGCCCAGTACTTC. It is translated as CASRITGTSGEAQYF.

Details on this clonotype: Since a much larger clone is just one base distant, this may be a read error. V is TRBV2 and J is TRBJ1-1; the match to TRBD1 covers 7 bases. V gave up 8 bases and J gave up 5 bases; unmatched junction bases: 11. This CDR3 is 14 amino acids long. Germline V gives CDR1 SNHLY, CDR2 FYNNEI. In DNA, the CDR3 is TGTGCCAGCGGAACTACAGGGGTTCGGACTGAAGCTTTCTTT. Translating gives CASGTTGVRTEAFF. The full variable domain, completed using reference TRBV2 and TRBJ1-1, is EPEVTQTPSHQVTQMGQEVILRCVPISNHLYFYWYRQILGQKVEFLVSFYNNEISEKSEIFDDQFSVERPDGSNFTLKIRSTKLEDSAMYFCASGTTGVRTEAFFGQGTRLTVV.

As concerns this clonotype: A much larger clone differs from this one at a single base, so this may be a read error. V and J are TRBV29-1 and TRBJ2-7, with 10 bases aligning to TRBD2. This CDR3 contains 14 residues. Germline CDR1 reads SQVTM; CDR2 reads ANQGSEA. The V segment lost 4 bases and the J segment 7 bases; nucleotides outside the gene matches: 10. The CDR3 region is CSVGGASGSGEQYF. The CDR3 nucleotides are TGCAGCGTTGGAGGCGCTAGCGGGAGTGGGGAGCAGTACTTC.

The V and J genes are TRBV20-1 and TRBJ2-7; 7 nucleotides agree with TRBD1. CDR3 length: 12 residues. Germline lookup yields CDR1 DFQATT and CDR2 SNEGSKA (reference sequence). DNA of the CDR3: TGCAGATTACAGGGGATCTCCTACGAGCAGTACTTC. It encodes CRLQGISYEQYF.

The chain recombines TRBV10-3 with TRBJ1-2; 8 bases fit TRBD1. V shed 0 bases and J 4 bases; nucleotides not matched to a gene: 1. The CDR3 is 14 amino acids. Germline-derived CDR1 and CDR2 are ENHRY and SYGVKD. The CDR3, as DNA: TGTGCCATCAGTGAGTCGGGGACAGGCTATGGCTACACCTTC. Translated: CAISESGTGYGYTF.

This clonotype came up many times. The V call is TRBV25-1, the J call TRBJ1-3, with D tentatively TRBD1 (5 bases). Looked up from germline, CDR1 is MGHDK and CDR2 is SYGVNS. V was shortened by 0 bases and J by 14 bases, with 20 bases between the two germline ends. The CDR3 covers 15 residues. The chain's CDR3 is CASSEYTATHQGLYF. The CDR3 nucleotides are TGTGCCAGCAGTGAATATACAGCCACCCACCAGGGCCTATATTTT.

J is TRBJ2-5 and V is TRBV7-2; 11 nucleotides line up with TRBD1. The V gene's germline CDR1 is SGHTA and CDR2 FQGNSA. The CDR3 loop spans 15 amino acids. The V and J ends lost 3 bases and 5 bases, in that order; junction bases with no gene match: 5. The CDR3 region is CASSLDRGLMETQYF. As DNA, the CDR3 is TGTGCCAGCAGCTTGGACAGGGGGCTCATGGAGACCCAGTACTTC.

This clonotype has at least ten counts. V usage is TRBV15 and J usage is TRBJ1-5; TRBD1 matches at 7 bases. This CDR3 has 16 amino acids. The V segment lost 0 bases and the J segment 2 bases; nucleotides outside the gene matches: 4. Germline CDR1 LNHNV, CDR2 YYDKDF (reference sequence). Here the CDR3 DNA reads TGTGCCACCAGCAGAGATCAGGGGGGAGGCAATCAGCCCCAGCATTTT. This sequence encodes CATSRDQGGGNQPQHF.

V gene TRBV25-1 combines with J gene TRBJ1-5; 7 bases map to TRBD1. V lost 0 bases and J lost 4; bases outside the gene matches: 6. Per germline, CDR1 MGHDK and CDR2 SYGVNS. The length of the CDR3 is 16 residues. The CDR3 loop reads CASSEYTAGGNQPQHF. As DNA, the CDR3 is TGTGCCAGCAGTGAATATACGGCAGGGGGGAATCAGCCCCAGCATTTT.

A remark on this clonotype: A much larger clone differs by one base, so this may be a read error. The V call is TRBV7-4, the J call TRBJ2-6; no firm D call. Germline lookup yields CDR1 SGHVT and CDR2 SQSDAQ. The CDR3 contains 13 residues. The V end lost 6 bases, the J end lost 7 bases, and 10 bases lay between the germline ends. CDR3 bases: TGTGCCAGCAGTTCCCGGCTAGCCAACGTCCTGACTTTC. Translating it yields CASSSRLANVLTF. The full variable domain, with the rest looked up from reference TRBV7-4 and TRBJ2-6, is GAGVSQSPRYKVAKRGRDVALRCDSISGHVTLYWYRQTLGQGSEVLTYSQSDAQRDKSGRPSGRFSAERPERSVSTLKIQRTEQGDSAVYLCASSSRLANVLTFGAGSRLTVL.

There are a few counts of this clonotype. The chain recombines TRBV4-1 with TRBJ1-3, with D unclear. The CDR3 is 15 amino acids. V dropped 3 bases and J dropped 3 bases, with 12 bases sitting between them. CDR1 and CDR2 (germline): MGHRA, YSYEKL. CDR3 DNA sequence: TGCGCCAGCAGCCAGAGGACGGGTAGTGGAAACACCATATATTTT. Translated: CASSQRTGSGNTIYF.

This clonotype was found many times. The chain combines TRBV5-1 with TRBJ1-2; a weak D match, TRBD1 (6 bases). The germline V and J ends were trimmed by 2 bases and 3 bases, with 8 bases remaining between them. The germline gives CDR1 SGHRS, CDR2 YFSETQ. This CDR3 is built from 13 residues. CDR3: CASSLAGDYGYTF. The DNA of the CDR3 is TGCGCCAGCAGCTTAGCAGGGGACTATGGCTACACCTTC.

Concerning this clonotype itself: It may be a read error: a sequence one base away is much more abundant. V usage is TRBV29-1 and J usage is TRBJ2-7, with a possible D match to TRBD2 (6 bases). The CDR3 contains 12 residues. Germline values: CDR1 SQVTM, CDR2 ANQGSEA. With 3 bases removed from V and 5 bases from J, the gap between germline ends came to 11 bases. In DNA, the CDR3 is TGCAGCGTTGATGGGGGGTTCCACGAGCAGTACTTC. Protein sequence: CSVDGGFHEQYF.

Ten or more counts support this clonotype. V usage is TRBV9 and J usage is TRBJ1-5; tentatively, D is TRBD1 (6 bases). Germline loops: CDR1 SGDLS, CDR2 YYNGEE. V gave up 2 bases and J gave up 5 bases, with 11 bases separating them. There are 14 residues in the CDR3. The CDR3 is CASSVGDIDQPQHF. The CDR3 coding sequence is TGTGCCAGCAGCGTGGGGGACATCGATCAGCCCCAGCATTTT.

As to this clonotype: A much larger clonotype is one base distant, so this may be a read error. V and J are TRBV7-2 and TRBJ2-5, with 8 bases that match TRBD1. Germline CDR1 and CDR2: SGHTA and FQGNSA. The CDR3 sequence is 15 residues long. The CDR3 protein is CASSPRQGFGEAQYF. CDR3 in DNA: TGTGCCAGCAGCCCCCGACAGGGGTTCGGAGAGGCCCAGTACTTC.

This clonotype was counted once. This sequence may be a read error, since a much larger clone differs from it by one base. The gene calls are TRBV29-1 and TRBJ1-1; D is unclear. The V gene lost 7 bases and the J gene lost 1 base, with 7 bases spanning the gap. The CDR3 is 11 amino acids. From germline, CDR1 is SQVTM and CDR2 ANQGSEA. In DNA, the CDR3 is TGCAGCGCTTTCACGAACACTGAAGCTTTCTTT. Its protein product is CSAFTNTEAFF. The full variable domain, with the rest looked up from reference TRBV29-1 and TRBJ1-1, is SAVISQKPSRDICQRGTSLTIQCQVDSQVTMMFWYRQQPGQSLTLIATANQGSEATYESGFVIDKFPISRPNLTFSTLTVSNMSPEDSSIYLCSAFTNTEAFFGQGTRLTVV.

This clonotype was found once. The J gene is TRBJ2-2, the V gene TRBV14; TRBD1 agrees at 8 bases. This CDR3 is built from 16 residues. From germline, CDR1 is SGHDN and CDR2 FVKESK. With 3 bases clipped from V and 5 bases from J, the junction kept 8 bases outside the gene matches. The chain's CDR3 is CASSQLDRVETGELFF. CDR3 DNA sequence: TGTGCCAGCAGCCAGCTGGACAGGGTGGAGACCGGGGAGCTGTTTTTT.

The genes are TRBV19 and TRBJ1-2, with D possibly TRBD1 on 6 matching bases. The germline CDR1 and CDR2 sequences are LNHDA and SQIVND (reference sequence). The CDR3 spans 13 residues. V was pared by 7 bases and J by 4 bases, with 13 bases between. DNA for the CDR3: TGTGCCAGTACCCCAGCGGGGGCCTATGGCTACACCTTC. This gives the protein CASTPAGAYGYTF.

This clonotype was counted ten times or more. The rearrangement links TRBV5-1 to TRBJ2-7, with D uncertain. Per the germline V gene, CDR1 is SGHRS and CDR2 is YFSETQ. This CDR3 region has 13 residues. Trimming took 0 bases from V and 1 from J, leaving 5 bases between them. In nucleotides, the CDR3 is TGCGCCAGCAGCTTGGAGTCTTCCTACGAGCAGTACTTC. Translated, it gives CASSLESSYEQYF.